The clone carrying this TCR beta chain was counted between two and nine times. Its antigen is unidentified. This sample was taken from a study of T cell repertoires in cytomegalovirus infection. TCRdb reprocessed the reads with MiXCR, giving one entry per CDR3 protein. The table has 900,000 to 950,000 distinct CDR3 sequences, approximately 31% seen once; the top ten hold roughly 13%. This clonotype originated in a human donor in good health (CMV status not recorded). Some clones in this sample may be carry-over from other donors' samples. Material: cultured CD8+ T cells from PBMCs, obtained from culture after CMV antigen stimulation.

The CDR3, as DNA: TGTGCCAGCACCTCGCGTATTAAGACAGGACCTTCCTACGAGCAGTACGTC. Residues: CASTSRIKTGPSYEQYV. V usage is TRBV28 and J usage is TRBJ2-7; weak D call: TRBD1 (6 bases). The CDR3 runs 17 residues. Germline V gene sequence: CDR1 MDHEN, CDR2 SYDVKM. Trimming pared 7 bases from V and 1 base from J, leaving 23 bases between.